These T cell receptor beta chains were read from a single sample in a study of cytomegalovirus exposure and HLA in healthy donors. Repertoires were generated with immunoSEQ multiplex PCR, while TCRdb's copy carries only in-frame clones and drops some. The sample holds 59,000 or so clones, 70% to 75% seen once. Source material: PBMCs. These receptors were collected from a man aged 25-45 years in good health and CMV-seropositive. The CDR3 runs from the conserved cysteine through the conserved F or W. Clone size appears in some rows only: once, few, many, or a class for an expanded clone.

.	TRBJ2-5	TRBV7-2	CASSLDRVETQYF
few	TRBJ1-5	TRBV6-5	CASSPGLNQPQHF
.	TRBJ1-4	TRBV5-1	CASSPDRVEEKLFF
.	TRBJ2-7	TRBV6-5	CASSDRGVDEQYF
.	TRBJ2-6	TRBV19	CASRGQGISGANVLTF
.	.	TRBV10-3	CAINRLAGGSPYEQYF
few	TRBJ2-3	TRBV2	CASNRLAGVADTQYF
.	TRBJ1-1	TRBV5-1	CASRISNTEAFF
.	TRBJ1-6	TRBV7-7	CASSLDSLSPLHF
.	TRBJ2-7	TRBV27	CASSFRQLYEQYF
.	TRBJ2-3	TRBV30	CAWSAGQGSTDTQYF
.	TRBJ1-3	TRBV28	CASSIRNTIYF
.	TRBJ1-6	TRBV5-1	CASSLEPGYDSPLHF
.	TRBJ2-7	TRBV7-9	CASSPDSVATEQYF
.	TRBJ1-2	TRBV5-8	CASSLTDYGYTF
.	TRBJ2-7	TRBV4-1	CASSPGQLSYEQYF
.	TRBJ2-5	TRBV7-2	CASSRSGGAGETQYF
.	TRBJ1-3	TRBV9	CASSVANEVSGNTIYF
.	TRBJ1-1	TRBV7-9	CASSLAWAVNTEAFF
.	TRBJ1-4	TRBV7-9	CASSNGPKPNGREKLFF
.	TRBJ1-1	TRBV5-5	CASSNVAVEAFF
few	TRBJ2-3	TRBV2	CASSGGLTDTQYF
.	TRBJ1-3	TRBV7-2	CASSAGNTIYF
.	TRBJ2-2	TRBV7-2	CASSLVGRGTGELFF
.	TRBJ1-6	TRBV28	CASSFSRGSDGSPLHF
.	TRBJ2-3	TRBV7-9	CASSLGAGGHRGTDTQYF
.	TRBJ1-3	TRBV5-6	CASSRGQGAGNTIYF
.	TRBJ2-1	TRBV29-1	CSAMGQGANNEQFF
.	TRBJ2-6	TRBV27	CASRIRGAGDSGANVLTF
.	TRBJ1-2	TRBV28	CASRLYREGYTF
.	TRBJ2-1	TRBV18	CASSPLGGDSYNEQFF